This T cell receptor beta chain is drawn from a study of T cells in Graves' hyperthyroidism and ophthalmopathy. For the study at large: Any treatment followed the collection of peripheral blood at initial diagnosis. General study results and limits: Most thyroid clonotypes expanded above 0.001 were also detected in blood.

For this clonotype: Its antigen is as yet unknown.

The CDR3 runs to 14 residues. Germline CDR1 reads MNHEY; CDR2 reads SMNVEV (reference sequence). Amplified TCR beta CDR3 regions came from RNA transcripts. Initially, a first-round RT-PCR of the TCR CDR3 employed the HTBI primer set. MiXCR, run by TCRdb on the multiplex PCR reads, gives a single entry per CDR3 protein. The sample carries about 530,000 distinct CDR3 sequences, approximately 17% recorded once. The rearrangement uses TRBV27 and TRBJ1-2, with D possibly TRBD1 on 5 matching bases. What was sequenced was blood. This TCR came from a woman under 30 with Graves' ophthalmopathy. The CDR3 is CDLFWGSIGYGYTF. The CDR3 coding sequence is TGTGACCTCTTCTGGGGGAGTATCGGTTATGGCTACACCTTC.